This T cell receptor (beta chain) was identified in a study of blood T cell repertoires in COVID-19. CDR1 is SGHNT, CDR2 YYREEE, per germline (reference sequence). The CDR3 runs 13 residues. V shed 4 bases and J shed 4 bases, with 9 bases lying between them. Method: immunoSEQ multiplex PCR; TCRdb's copy keeps in-frame clones and lacks some. The repertoire has fewer than 300,000 clones, approximately 87% of them found once; the top ten carry roughly 12%. Sequenced: peripheral blood. The chain has TRBV5-4 and TRBJ1-5, with D unresolved. This clonotype was obtained from a woman aged 30 to 39 with COVID-19, enrolled during active disease. CDR3 residues: CASSRDRNQPQHF. The CDR3 coding sequence is TGTGCCAGCAGCCGGGATCGGAATCAGCCCCAGCATTTT.